These 26 T cell receptor beta chains came from one sample sequenced in a study of cytomegalovirus exposure and HLA in healthy donors. The repertoire was sequenced with immunoSEQ multiplex PCR; TCRdb's copy has only in-frame clones and lacks some. Of fewer than 250,000 clones listed, about 87% were seen once; the top ten hold 2.6%. Sequencing input: PBMCs. The receptor source for this set is a man aged 18 to 29 in good health and CMV-seronegative.

The chain is built from TRBV6-1 and TRBJ1-2; TRBD1 agrees at 8 bases. The junction had 7 bases not matched to a gene; V was cut back by 3 bases and J by 4 bases. Per germline, CDR1 MNHNS and CDR2 SASEGT. CDR3 length equals 15 residues. The CDR3 DNA sequence: TGTGCCAGCAGTGACCTAAGACAGGGGAGCTATGGCTACACCTTC. Protein: CASSDLRQGSYGYTF.

In its sample, this clone was seen once. The rearrangement joins TRBV28 to TRBJ2-7; 10 bases match TRBD1. CDR3 length equals 15 residues. Looked up from germline, CDR1 is MDHEN and CDR2 is SYDVKM. V shed 6 bases, J shed 7 bases, and the junction held 12 bases outside the gene matches. The CDR3 here is CASSSSGQGSREQYF. The CDR3, as DNA: TGTGCCAGCAGCTCGTCGGGACAGGGGAGTCGGGAGCAGTACTTC.

The chain uses TRBV27 and TRBJ2-5; D perhaps matches TRBD2 (7 bases). Germline values: CDR1 MNHEY, CDR2 SMNVEV (reference sequence). The CDR3 has 14 amino acids. Trimming pared 8 bases from V and 5 bases from J, leaving 18 bases between. This CDR3 is CASQKGGAWETQYF. The CDR3 nucleotides are TGTGCCAGCCAAAAAGGGGGGGCGTGGGAGACCCAGTACTTC.

The chain carries TRBV5-4 and TRBJ2-3, with 13 nucleotides matching TRBD2. Germline V gene lookup returns CDR1 SGHNT and CDR2 YYREEE (reference sequence). The V segment lost 4 bases and the J segment 6 bases; nucleotides outside the gene matches: 8. The CDR3 runs 16 residues. CDR3 DNA: TGTGCCAGCAGCCCCACTAGCGGGGGGGCCGATGATACGCAGTATTTT. Its protein product is CASSPTSGGADDTQYF. The full variable domain, in which reference TRBV5-4 and TRBJ2-3 provide the parts outside the CDR3, is ETGVTQSPTHLIKTRGQQVTLRCSSQSGHNTVSWYQQALGQGPQFIFQYYREEENGRGNFPPRFSGLQFPNYSSELNVNALELDDSALYLCASSPTSGGADDTQYFGPGTRLTVL.

This chain connects TRBV7-9 to TRBJ2-7; tentative D call: TRBD2 (5 bases). The germline gives CDR1 SEHNR, CDR2 FQNEAQ (reference sequence). CDR3 length equals 14 residues. V gave up 4 bases and J gave up 2 bases, with 12 bases separating them. CDR3 nucleotides: TGTGCCAGCAGCTGGCCGCGGGTCCCCTACGAGCAGTACTTC. It encodes CASSWPRVPYEQYF.

This clone was seen just once. The rearrangement uses TRBV18 and TRBJ2-3; TRBD1 matches 7 bases. Germline V lookup: CDR1 KGHSH, CDR2 LQKENI. Trimming removed 6 bases from V and 5 bases from J; junction bases left unmatched: 14. CDR3 length equals 16 residues. The CDR3 region has the DNA TGTGCCAGCTCGACCCGGGTCAGGGGGTCCCAAGATACGCAGTATTTT. The encoded protein is CASSTRVRGSQDTQYF.

The chain has TRBV4-1 and TRBJ1-6; D perhaps matches TRBD1 (6 bases). This CDR3 comprises 18 residues. The V end lost 4 bases, the J end lost 4 bases, and 20 bases lay between the germline ends. In germline, CDR1 is MGHRA, CDR2 YSYEKL. The DNA for the CDR3 is TGCGCCAGCAGCCCTCGACAGGTCCTTAGTTTTTATAATTCACCCCTCCACTTT. Protein product: CASSPRQVLSFYNSPLHF.

J is TRBJ1-2 and V is TRBV27; 9 nucleotides agree with TRBD1. The germline V gene has CDR1 MNHEY and CDR2 SMNVEV (reference sequence). The CDR3 is 16 residues long. V was pared by 4 bases and J by 4 bases, with 10 bases of the junction left unmatched. The DNA for the CDR3 is TGTGCCAGCAGTTCGGGACCGGGACAGGGAAGCTATGGCTACACCTTC. Its translation is CASSSGPGQGSYGYTF.

The chain combines TRBV27 with TRBJ2-7, with D perhaps TRBD1 (6 bases). The CDR3 is 14 amino acids. The germline V and J ends were trimmed by 2 bases and 2 bases, with 10 bases remaining between them. Per germline, CDR1 MNHEY and CDR2 SMNVEV (reference sequence). CDR3 bases: TGTGCCAGCAGTTTAGTCAGGGGTACCTACGAGCAGTACTTC. Its translation is CASSLVRGTYEQYF.

The rearrangement uses TRBV9 and TRBJ2-7; 8 positions agree with TRBD2. This CDR3 has 15 amino acids. Unmatched junction bases numbered 15, after V lost 4 bases and J lost 9 bases. Germline V lookup: CDR1 SGDLS, CDR2 YYNGEE. The CDR3 reads CASSPTYSGAFGQYF. CDR3 nucleotide sequence: TGTGCCAGCAGCCCCACCTATAGCGGGGCCTTTGGGCAGTACTTC.

With regard to this clone: Mismatch with germline at one junction end may stem from a read error. The chain couples TRBV16 to TRBJ1-2; D may be TRBD1 (6 bases). Germline V gene lookup returns CDR1 KGHSY and CDR2 FQNENV. The CDR3 is made up of 12 amino acids. DNA for the CDR3: TGTGCCAGCAGCCAAGGGGGAGTTGGACAGCCCTTC. Its translation is CASSQGGVGQPF.

The rearrangement uses TRBV7-6 and TRBJ1-5, with D unresolved. Per germline, CDR1 SGHVS and CDR2 FNYEAQ. CDR3 length: 15 residues. Trimming shortened V by 2 bases and J by 2 bases, and 10 bases separated the two germline ends. Here the CDR3 DNA reads TGTGCCAGCAGCTTATCTTCCTACGGCAATCAGCCCCAGCATTTT. Its protein product is CASSLSSYGNQPQHF.

The table lists this clone with a few counts. The chain carries TRBV28 and TRBJ1-5; no definite D call. Per the germline V gene, CDR1 is MDHEN and CDR2 is SYDVKM. This CDR3 is built from 15 residues. V lost 7 bases to trimming and J lost 4 bases, with 17 bases between them. In nucleotides, the CDR3 is TGTGCCAGCACCACCGGCTTCCGGGGAAATCAGCCCCAGCATTTT. Amino acids: CASTTGFRGNQPQHF.

In its sample, this clone was seen once. This chain joins TRBV5-1 and TRBJ2-3; 8 bases line up with TRBD2. This CDR3 has 16 residues. The V gene end was trimmed by 1 base and the J gene end by 3 bases; junction bases not matched to a gene: 7. CDR1 and CDR2 (germline): SGHRS, YFSETQ. The CDR3 DNA reads TGCGCCAGCAGCTTGTTTGCGGGAGGCGGGACAGATACGCAGTATTTT. Its translation is CASSLFAGGGTDTQYF.

The rearrangement uses TRBV19 and TRBJ2-1; 9 bases are a match to TRBD1. There are 15 residues in the CDR3. V gave up 6 bases and J gave up 3 bases; unmatched junction bases: 6. Germline CDR1 reads LNHDA; CDR2 reads SQIVND (reference sequence). The CDR3 spells CASSLTGGDYNEQFF. The CDR3, as DNA: TGTGCCAGTAGCCTTACAGGGGGCGACTACAATGAGCAGTTCTTC.

V and J are TRBV28 and TRBJ1-1; D perhaps matches TRBD1 (5 bases). The CDR3 has 12 amino acids. Germline-derived CDR1 and CDR2 are MDHEN and SYDVKM. V shed 7 bases and J shed 5 bases, with 11 bases lying between them. The CDR3 region has the DNA TGTGCCAGCACTGTGGGGGGAACTGAAGCTTTCTTT. This translates into CASTVGGTEAFF.

With respect to this clone: Other DNA sequences in this specimen translate into the identical CDR3. The chain employs TRBV28 and TRBJ2-7, with D possibly TRBD1 on 6 matching bases. CDR1 is MDHEN and CDR2 is SYDVKM in the germline V gene. V lost 3 bases to trimming and J lost 2 bases, with 8 bases between them. The CDR3 is made up of 13 amino acids. CDR3 sequence: CASSLGQPYEQYF. The CDR3 nucleotides read TGTGCCAGCAGTTTGGGACAACCCTACGAGCAGTACTTC.

The chain carries TRBV5-1 and TRBJ2-5; 13 bases agree with TRBD2. V lost 3 bases to trimming and J lost 5 bases; unmatched junction nucleotides: 1. Looked up from germline, CDR1 is SGHRS and CDR2 is YFSETQ. The length of the CDR3 is 14 residues. CDR3 sequence (DNA): TGCGCCAGCAGCTCGACTAGCGGGAGGGAGACCCAGTACTTC. Protein product: CASSSTSGRETQYF.

The chain carries TRBV7-9 and TRBJ2-7, with 9 bases matching TRBD2. The CDR3 contains 15 residues. Losses at the gene ends were 3 bases for V and 1 base for J; bases not matched to a gene: 4. Germline values: CDR1 SEHNR, CDR2 FQNEAQ (reference sequence). This CDR3 reads CASSFPSGRSYEQYF. DNA of the CDR3: TGTGCCAGCAGCTTCCCAAGCGGGAGGTCCTACGAGCAGTACTTC.

This sequence joins TRBV6-1 and TRBJ1-2; 8 bases are a match to TRBD1. The CDR3 runs 14 residues. With V trimmed by 3 bases and J by 4 bases, 4 bases remained unmatched. In germline, CDR1 is MNHNS, CDR2 SASEGT. CDR3 region: CASSESGGIYGYTF. DNA of the CDR3: TGTGCCAGCAGTGAGTCAGGGGGCATCTATGGCTACACCTTC.

J is TRBJ1-5 and V is TRBV2, with no clear D. The CDR3 covers 16 residues. V lost 3 bases, J lost 1 base, and 13 bases lay in between. In germline, CDR1 is SNHLY, CDR2 FYNNEI. The DNA for the CDR3 is TGTGCCAGCAGTGATGGTATCGACTTGAGCAATCAGCCCCAGCATTTT. Residues: CASSDGIDLSNQPQHF.

The chain links TRBV6-5 to TRBJ1-2; D might be TRBD1 (5 bases). The V end lost 9 bases, the J end lost 4 bases, and 18 bases lay between the germline ends. Germline V gives CDR1 MNHEY, CDR2 SVGAGI. The CDR3 covers 14 residues. DNA for the CDR3: TGTGCCAGTCAGGGAATTCAGGACATCTATGGCTACACCTTC. This translates into CASQGIQDIYGYTF.

CDR3 nucleotide sequence: TGTGCCAGCAGCCATATCGTCCAGGGCTCTGGAAACACCATATATTTT. Its translation: CASSHIVQGSGNTIYF. V is TRBV14 and J is TRBJ1-3; a weak D match, TRBD1 (5 bases). Deletions cut 3 bases from V and 0 bases from J, with 12 bases between. The length of the CDR3 is 16 residues. Germline-derived CDR1 and CDR2 are SGHDN and FVKESK.

This clone has just a few counts. The chain carries TRBV6-5 and TRBJ1-6; weak D call: TRBD1 (6 bases). The CDR3 consists of 13 residues. Trimming shortened V by 1 base and J by 10 bases, and 8 bases separated the two germline ends. Germline V gene data show CDR1 as MNHEY and CDR2 as SVGAGI. The CDR3 DNA sequence: TGTGCCAGCAGTTACTGGGGGGGCTCACCCCTCCACTTT. Translation: CASSYWGGSPLHF.

CDR3 in amino acids: CASSYGQGEYEQYF. The CDR3 nucleotides read TGTGCCAGCAGTTATGGACAGGGGGAATACGAGCAGTACTTC. This rearrangement joins TRBV6-5 to TRBJ2-7, with TRBD1 matching 10 bases. Germline V gene sequence: CDR1 MNHEY, CDR2 SVGAGI. J lost 4 bases, V lost 3 bases, and 3 bases had no gene match. The CDR3 contains 14 residues.

In this sample, this clone turned up once. The CDR3 loop is CASSERTGNTGELFF. The CDR3 DNA reads TGTGCCAGCAGTGAACGGACTGGGAACACCGGGGAGCTGTTTTTT. The chain couples TRBV2 to TRBJ2-2; D is possibly TRBD2 (5 bases). The germline V gene encodes CDR1 SNHLY and CDR2 FYNNEI. The V gene lost 2 bases and the J gene lost 1 base, with 8 bases spanning the gap. The CDR3 totals 15 residues.